This T cell receptor (beta chain) came from a study of T cells expressing NK-cell markers. Study-level information: Out of eight donors sequenced, seven tested HCMV-seropositive and the remaining one seronegative. Points from the study as a whole: Dominant NKG2C+ clonotype frequencies of 1.0-7.0% of CD8+ T cells were measured in over 5 donors.

The CDR3 totals 15 residues. CDR1 and CDR2 from the germline V gene are SQVTM and ANQGSEA. Points on this clonotype: No antigen is known for it.

The authors generated TCR beta cDNA through 5'RACE template switching with UMIs. TCRdb reprocessed the 5' RACE reads and keeps a single row for each CDR3 protein, giving no DNA. There are 450,000 to 600,000 distinct CDR3 sequences in the sample, with 3% to 4.5% held by the top ten. Sample: blood T cells: a sorted CD56 or NKG2C T cell subset, CD4+ or CD8+ T cells, or bulk PBMC T cells (not recorded which). The TCR originated in a young man in good health. This chain connects TRBV29-1 to TRBJ2-5; the TCRdb D gene call, TRBD2, has no DNA to confirm it. This CDR3 reads CSVAEAGEFGETQYF.